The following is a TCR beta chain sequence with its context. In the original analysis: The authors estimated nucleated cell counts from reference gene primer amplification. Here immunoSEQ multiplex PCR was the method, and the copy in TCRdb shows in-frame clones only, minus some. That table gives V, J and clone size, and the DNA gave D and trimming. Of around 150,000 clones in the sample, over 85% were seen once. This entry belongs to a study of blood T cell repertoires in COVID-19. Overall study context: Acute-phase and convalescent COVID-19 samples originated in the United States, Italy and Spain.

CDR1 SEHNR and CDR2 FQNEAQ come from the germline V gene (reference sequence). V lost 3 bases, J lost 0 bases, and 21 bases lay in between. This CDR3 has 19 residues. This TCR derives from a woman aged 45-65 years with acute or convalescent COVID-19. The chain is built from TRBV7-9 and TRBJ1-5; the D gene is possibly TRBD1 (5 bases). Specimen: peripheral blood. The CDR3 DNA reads TGTGCCAGCAGCTTTGTTGAACCAGAAAGACAGCCTAGCAATCAGCCCCAGCATTTT. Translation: CASSFVEPERQPSNQPQHF.